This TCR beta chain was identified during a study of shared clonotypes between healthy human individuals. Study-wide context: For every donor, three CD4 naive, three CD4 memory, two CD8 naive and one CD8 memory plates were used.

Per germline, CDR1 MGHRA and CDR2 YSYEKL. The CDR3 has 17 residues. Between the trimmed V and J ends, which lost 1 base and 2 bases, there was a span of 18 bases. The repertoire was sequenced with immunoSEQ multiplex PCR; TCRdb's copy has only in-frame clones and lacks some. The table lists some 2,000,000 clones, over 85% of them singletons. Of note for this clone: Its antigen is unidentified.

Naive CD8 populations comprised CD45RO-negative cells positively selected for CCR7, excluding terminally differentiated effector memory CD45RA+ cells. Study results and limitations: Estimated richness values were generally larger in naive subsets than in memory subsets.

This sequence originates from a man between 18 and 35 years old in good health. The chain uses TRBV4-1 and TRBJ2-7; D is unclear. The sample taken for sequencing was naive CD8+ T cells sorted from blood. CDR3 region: CASSQGYDLRDPYEQYF. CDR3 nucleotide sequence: TGCGCCAGCAGCCAAGGTTACGACCTACGTGACCCCTACGAGCAGTACTTC.